Shown below are 17 T cell receptor beta chains from a single sample sequenced in a study of cytomegalovirus exposure and HLA in healthy donors. In the PCR, 60 Vbeta and 13 Jbeta primers were used. The data were produced by immunoSEQ multiplex PCR, yet TCRdb's version contains in-frame clones alone and is incomplete. The data hold about 130,000 clones, with just under 90% observed a single time. Input material: PBMCs. Receptors were obtained from a young woman in good health and CMV-seronegative.

The chain links TRBV18 to TRBJ2-2; TRBD1 matches at 8 bases. The junction had 9 bases not matched to a gene; V was cut back by 6 bases and J by 3 bases. The germline gives CDR1 KGHSH, CDR2 LQKENI. This CDR3 comprises 16 residues. DNA for the CDR3: TGTGCCAGCTCTCACACAGGGGGAATGGACACCGGGGAGCTGTTTTTT. Translating it yields CASSHTGGMDTGELFF.

The chain combines TRBV6-6 with TRBJ2-7; a possible D gene is TRBD1 (5 bases). The CDR3 consists of 12 residues. CDR1 MNHNY and CDR2 SVGAGI come from the germline V gene (reference sequence). V was cut by 6 bases and J by 3 bases, with 9 bases left in between. The CDR3 bases are TGTGCCAGCAGCCAGGGTTTCTACGAGCAGTACTTC. Residues: CASSQGFYEQYF.

The rearrangement uses TRBV4-3 and TRBJ2-7; the D gene is possibly TRBD2 (6 bases). V was shortened by 4 bases and J by 3 bases, with 16 bases between the two germline ends. Germline V gene lookup returns CDR1 LGHNA and CDR2 YSLEER. CDR3 length equals 15 residues. The CDR3 region is CASSRPGGMNYEQYF. The CDR3 nucleotides are TGCGCCAGCAGCCGGCCTGGGGGGATGAACTACGAGCAGTACTTC.

This chain uses TRBV19 with TRBJ2-4; perhaps TRBD1 as D (6 bases). CDR1 LNHDA and CDR2 SQIVND come from the germline V gene (reference sequence). The CDR3 is 16 amino acids. Trimming removed 4 bases from V and 0 bases from J, with 13 bases in between. The CDR3: CASSRGQRSAKNIQYF. CDR3 nucleotides: TGTGCCAGTAGTAGAGGACAGAGATCAGCCAAAAACATTCAGTACTTC.

The chain joins TRBV7-2 to TRBJ2-1; 7 positions match TRBD2. The length of the CDR3 is 15 residues. Germline values: CDR1 SGHTA, CDR2 FQGNSA. The junction had 9 bases not matched to a gene; V was cut back by 6 bases and J by 4 bases. DNA for the CDR3: TGTGCCAGCAGAATCTCGGGGGGTCGATACAATGAGCAGTTCTTC. Protein sequence: CASRISGGRYNEQFF.

The chain couples TRBV7-2 to TRBJ2-3; possibly TRBD2 for D (5 bases). The V and J ends lost 4 bases and 2 bases respectively, with 13 bases between them. Germline V CDR1 and CDR2: SGHTA, FQGNSA. The CDR3 runs to 15 residues. DNA of the CDR3: TGTGCCAGCAGCTCAATACGGGAAGCCACAGATACGCAGTATTTT. Protein: CASSSIREATDTQYF. Supplemented by reference TRBV7-2 and TRBJ2-3, the full variable domain reads GAGVSQSPSNKVTEKGKDVELRCDPISGHTALYWYRQSLGQGLEFLIYFQGNSAPDKSGLPSDRFSAERTGGSVSTLTIQRTQQEDSAVYLCASSSIREATDTQYFGPGTRLTVL.

The rearrangement joins TRBV30 to TRBJ2-2; 11 bases match TRBD1. CDR1 GTSNPN and CDR2 SVGIG come from the germline V gene (reference sequence). The CDR3 loop spans 13 amino acids. Trimming took 6 bases from V and 6 from J; bases not matched to a gene: 3. DNA for the CDR3: TGTGCCTGTCGGGACAGGGGGGCCGGGGAGCTGTTTTTT. Amino acids: CACRDRGAGELFF.

V usage is TRBV15 and J usage is TRBJ2-7; TRBD2 matches at 8 bases. Germline CDR1 reads LNHNV; CDR2 reads YYDKDF (reference sequence). Trimming removed 3 bases from V and 1 base from J; junction bases left unmatched: 5. The CDR3 length is 15 residues. CDR3 nucleotides: TGTGCCACCAGCAGTAGAAGCGGGAGTTCCTACGAGCAGTACTTC. Translation gives CATSSRSGSSYEQYF.

The CDR3 reads CASSRAQETQYF. CDR3 coding DNA: TGTGCCAGCAGCCGCGCCCAAGAGACCCAGTACTTC. This chain connects TRBV7-2 to TRBJ2-5; D is unclear. CDR1 and CDR2 (germline): SGHTA, FQGNSA. The CDR3 runs to 12 residues. Trimming took 5 bases from V and 1 from J, leaving 5 bases between them. Variable domain in full (rest from reference TRBV7-2 and TRBJ2-5): GAGVSQSPSNKVTEKGKDVELRCDPISGHTALYWYRQSLGQGLEFLIYFQGNSAPDKSGLPSDRFSAERTGGSVSTLTIQRTQQEDSAVYLCASSRAQETQYFGPGTRLLVL.

The genes are TRBV7-2 and TRBJ2-5; 14 bases are shared with TRBD2. With 5 bases clipped from V and 6 bases from J, the junction kept 5 bases outside the gene matches. The CDR3 contains 15 residues. CDR1 SGHTA and CDR2 FQGNSA come from the germline V gene. The CDR3 DNA is TGTGCCAGCAGCCCCCGGACTAGCGGGAGGAAGACCCAGTACTTC. This codes for CASSPRTSGRKTQYF.

The J gene is TRBJ1-2, the V gene TRBV19; 7 bases line up with TRBD1. V lost 5 bases, J lost 1 base, and 10 bases stayed unmatched. CDR1 is LNHDA, CDR2 SQIVND, per germline (reference sequence). This CDR3 has 16 residues. The CDR3 region has the DNA TGTGCCAGTAGTGTAACCGGGACAGAAGTTAACTATGGCTACACCTTC. Its protein is CASSVTGTEVNYGYTF.

This clone was seen just once. J is TRBJ2-1 and V is TRBV7-8; TRBD1 matches at 7 bases. CDR3 length: 13 amino acids. Germline trimming cut 5 bases from V and 16 bases from J; bases unmatched to any gene: 14. The germline V gene has CDR1 SGHVS and CDR2 FQNEAQ. The CDR3 protein is CASSPRWMTGYFF. CDR3 nucleotides: TGTGCCAGCAGCCCGAGGTGGATGACAGGGTACTTCTTC.

The chain joins TRBV4-1 to TRBJ1-2; no reliable D call. The ends were cut back, 1 base at V and 2 bases at J, with 8 bases in the middle. CDR1 and CDR2 (germline): MGHRA, YSYEKL. The CDR3 has 14 residues. The CDR3 sequence: CASSQGPYNYGYTF. CDR3 nucleotide sequence: TGCGCCAGCAGCCAAGGGCCGTACAACTATGGCTACACCTTC.

The chain joins TRBV19 to TRBJ1-4, with D perhaps TRBD1 (6 bases). Germline CDR1 reads LNHDA; CDR2 reads SQIVND (reference sequence). Trimming shortened V by 5 bases and J by 7 bases, and 23 bases separated the two germline ends. The CDR3 length is 17 residues. The CDR3 DNA reads TGTGCCAGTAGTTCTGGATACAGGGCCGAGCCTGGTGAAAAACTGTTTTTT. This gives the protein CASSSGYRAEPGEKLFF.

This clone was seen just once. V and J are TRBV11-2 and TRBJ2-7, with 8 positions matching TRBD2. CDR1 SGHAT and CDR2 FQNNGV come from the germline V gene. V was pared by 7 bases and J by 4 bases, with 9 bases of the junction left unmatched. CDR3 length: 14 residues. CDR3 bases: TGTGCCAGCAACTTCCTAGCGGGTCTTTACGAGCAGTACTTC. It yields the protein CASNFLAGLYEQYF. The whole variable domain, filled in from reference TRBV11-2 and TRBJ2-7, reads EAGVAQSPRYKIIEKRQSVAFWCNPISGHATLYWYQQILGQGPKLLIQFQNNGVVDDSQLPKDRFSAERLKGVDSTLKIQPAKLEDSAVYLCASNFLAGLYEQYFGPGTRLTVT.

J is TRBJ2-5 and V is TRBV6-5; TRBD2 aligns across 11 bases. CDR1 is MNHEY and CDR2 is SVGAGI in the germline V gene. Germline trimming cut 9 bases from V and 4 bases from J; bases unmatched to any gene: 1. This CDR3 region has 12 residues. This chain's CDR3 is CASSGGGETQYF. The CDR3, as DNA: TGTGCCAGTAGCGGGGGGGGAGAGACCCAGTACTTC.

The rearrangement links TRBV5-3 to TRBJ2-7; 8 bases align to TRBD2. TRBV5-3 is marked as an open reading frame, function uncertain. Germline trimming cut 6 bases from V and 0 bases from J; bases unmatched to any gene: 8. CDR3 length equals 15 residues. DNA for the CDR3: TGTGCCAGAAATAGTGCGGGAGGCTTCTCCTACGAGCAGTACTTC. Residues: CARNSAGGFSYEQYF.